What follows are 8 T cell receptor beta chains derived from one specimen sequenced in a study of T cell responses to AZD1222 COVID-19 vaccine. Generated by immunoSEQ multiplex PCR, the TCRdb table keeps only in-frame clones and is missing some. Among 120,000 or so clones, about 92% were seen once, and the ten largest hold 4.4%. The material was peripheral blood, obtained on day 0 of MenACWY control vaccination. These receptors originate from an adult in good health.

This rearrangement joins TRBV29-1 to TRBJ1-4; unclear D gene. This CDR3 is 13 amino acids long. The germline V gene encodes CDR1 SQVTM and CDR2 ANQGSEA. V was clipped by 5 bases and J by 3 bases, with 10 bases between them. CDR3 sequence (DNA): TGCAGCGTTTGGACGGATTCTAATGAAAAACTGTTTTTT. This sequence encodes CSVWTDSNEKLFF.

The chain recombines TRBV27 with TRBJ2-3; possibly TRBD1 or TRBD2 for D (6 bases each). The CDR3 is 14 residues long. The V gene's germline CDR1 is MNHEY and CDR2 SMNVEV (reference sequence). Trimming took 5 bases from V and 2 from J, leaving 11 bases between them. Here the CDR3 DNA reads TGTGCCAGCAGTCCTCCGGGGGCCACAGATACGCAGTATTTT. It yields the protein CASSPPGATDTQYF.

This chain connects TRBV2 to TRBJ1-6; D is unresolved. Germline-derived CDR1 and CDR2 are SNHLY and FYNNEI. V gave up 6 bases and J gave up 3 bases, with 15 bases separating them. The CDR3 runs 16 residues. The chain's CDR3 is CASRESELNYNSPLHF. CDR3 sequence (DNA): TGTGCCAGCAGGGAGTCAGAACTTAACTATAATTCACCCCTCCACTTT.

V usage is TRBV2 and J usage is TRBJ1-6; possibly TRBD1 for D (5 bases). Trimming removed 2 bases at V and 0 bases at J, with 14 bases between. The CDR3 spans 18 residues. Germline V gene lookup returns CDR1 SNHLY and CDR2 FYNNEI. The CDR3 protein is CASSEPGRPSSYNSPLHF. The CDR3 nucleotides are TGTGCCAGCAGTGAACCGGGACGGCCAAGCTCCTATAATTCACCCCTCCACTTT.

The chain carries TRBV18 and TRBJ1-2; D unresolved. The germline gives CDR1 KGHSH, CDR2 LQKENI. The CDR3 consists of 15 residues. Trimming removed 4 bases at V and 5 bases at J, with 17 bases between. DNA of the CDR3: TGTGCCAGCTCACGGGAAGAGGGAAGGGTGTATGGCTACACCTTC. Its translation: CASSREEGRVYGYTF.

V usage is TRBV5-6 and J usage is TRBJ2-6; D may correspond to TRBD1 or TRBD2 (5 bases each). V was clipped by 0 bases and J by 0 bases, with 13 bases between them. The CDR3 totals 18 residues. Germline lookup yields CDR1 SGHDT and CDR2 YYEEEE. The CDR3 here is CASSLASGPTSGANVLTF. CDR3 DNA: TGTGCCAGCAGCTTGGCCTCGGGGCCGACCTCTGGGGCCAACGTCCTGACTTTC.

This chain links TRBV19 with TRBJ2-5; D unresolved. The germline gives CDR1 LNHDA, CDR2 SQIVND (reference sequence). Trimming removed 1 base from V and 7 bases from J, with 10 bases in between. The CDR3 consists of 13 residues. CDR3 sequence (DNA): TGTGCCAGTAGTATAGTCTCAGGCGGGACCCAGTACTTC. This sequence encodes CASSIVSGGTQYF.

The chain combines TRBV10-1 with TRBJ1-5, with 8 nucleotides matching TRBD1. This CDR3 comprises 16 residues. Germline-derived CDR1 and CDR2 are WNHNN and SYGVQD (reference sequence). V lost 3 bases and J lost 3; bases outside the gene matches: 7. The CDR3 DNA follows: TGCGCCAGCAGTGATCAGACGGACAGGGCCAATCAGCCCCAGCATTTT. Translated, it gives CASSDQTDRANQPQHF.